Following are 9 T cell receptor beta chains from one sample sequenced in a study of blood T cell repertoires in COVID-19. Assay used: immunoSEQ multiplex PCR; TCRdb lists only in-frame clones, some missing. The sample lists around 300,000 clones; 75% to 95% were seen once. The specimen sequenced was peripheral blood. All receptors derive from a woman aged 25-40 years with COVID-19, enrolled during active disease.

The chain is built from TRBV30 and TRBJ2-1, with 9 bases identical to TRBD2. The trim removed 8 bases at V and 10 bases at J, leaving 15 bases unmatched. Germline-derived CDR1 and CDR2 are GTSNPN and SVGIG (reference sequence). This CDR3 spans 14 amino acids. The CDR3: CAGRLAAGPKEQFF. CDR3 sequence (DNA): TGTGCCGGTCGACTAGCGGCCGGACCTAAGGAGCAGTTCTTC.

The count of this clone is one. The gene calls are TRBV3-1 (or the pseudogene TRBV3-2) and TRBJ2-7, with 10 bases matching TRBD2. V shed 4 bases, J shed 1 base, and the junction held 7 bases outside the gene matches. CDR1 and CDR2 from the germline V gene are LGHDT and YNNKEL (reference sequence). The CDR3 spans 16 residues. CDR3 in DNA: TGTGCCAGCAGCCCCACAGGACTAGCGGTATCCTACGAGCAGTACTTC. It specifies CASSPTGLAVSYEQYF.

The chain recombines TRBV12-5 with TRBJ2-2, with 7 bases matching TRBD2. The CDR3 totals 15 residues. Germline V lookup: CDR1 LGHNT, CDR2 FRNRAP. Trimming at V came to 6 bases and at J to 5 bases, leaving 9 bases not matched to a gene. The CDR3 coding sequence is TGTGCTAGTGGCCCGGACGGGGGGTTAACCGGGGAGCTGTTTTTT. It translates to CASGPDGGLTGELFF. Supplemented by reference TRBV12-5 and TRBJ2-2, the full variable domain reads DARVTQTPRHKVTEMGQEVTMRCQPILGHNTVFWYRQTMMQGLELLAYFRNRAPLDDSGMPKDRFSAEMPDATLATLKIQPSEPRDSAVYFCASGPDGGLTGELFFGEGSRLTVL.

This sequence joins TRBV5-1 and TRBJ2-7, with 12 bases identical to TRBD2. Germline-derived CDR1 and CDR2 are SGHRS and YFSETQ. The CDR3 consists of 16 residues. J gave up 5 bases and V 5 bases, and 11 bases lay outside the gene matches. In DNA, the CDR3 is TGCGCCAGCAGTAATGCCGGACTAGCGGGACTTCACGAGCAGTACTTC. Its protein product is CASSNAGLAGLHEQYF.

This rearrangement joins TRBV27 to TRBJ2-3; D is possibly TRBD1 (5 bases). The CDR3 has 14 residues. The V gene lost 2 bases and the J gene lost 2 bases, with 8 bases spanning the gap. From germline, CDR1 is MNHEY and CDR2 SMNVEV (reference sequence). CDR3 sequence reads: CASSLQGSTDTQYF. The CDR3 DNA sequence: TGTGCCAGCAGTTTACAGGGTTCCACAGATACGCAGTATTTT.

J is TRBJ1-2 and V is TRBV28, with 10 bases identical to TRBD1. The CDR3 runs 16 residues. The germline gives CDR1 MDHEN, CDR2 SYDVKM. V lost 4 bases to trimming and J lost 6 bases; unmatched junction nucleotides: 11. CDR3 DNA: TGTGCCAGCAGTTCGTACCAGGGACAGGGGACTGATGGCTACACCTTC. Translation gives CASSSYQGQGTDGYTF.

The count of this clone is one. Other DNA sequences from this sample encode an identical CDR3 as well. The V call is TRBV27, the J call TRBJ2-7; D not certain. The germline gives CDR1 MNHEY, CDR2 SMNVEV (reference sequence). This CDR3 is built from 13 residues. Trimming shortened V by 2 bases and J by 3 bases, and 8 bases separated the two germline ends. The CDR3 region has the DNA TGTGCCAGCAGTTTAAGTGCTAGCTACGAGCAGTACTTC. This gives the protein CASSLSASYEQYF.

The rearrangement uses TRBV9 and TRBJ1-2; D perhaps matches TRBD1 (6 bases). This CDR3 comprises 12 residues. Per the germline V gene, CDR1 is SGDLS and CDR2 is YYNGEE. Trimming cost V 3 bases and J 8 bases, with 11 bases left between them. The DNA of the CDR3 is TGTGCCAGCAGCGAGGGACATCAAGGCTACACCTTC. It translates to CASSEGHQGYTF.

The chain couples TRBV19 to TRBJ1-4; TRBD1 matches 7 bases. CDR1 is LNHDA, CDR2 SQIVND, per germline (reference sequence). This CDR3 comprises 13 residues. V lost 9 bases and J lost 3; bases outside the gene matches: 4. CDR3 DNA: TGTGCCAGGTTACAGGGGCCTAATGAAAAACTGTTTTTT. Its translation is CARLQGPNEKLFF.